The sequence of this T cell receptor beta chain was determined in a study of radiation and T cells in renal cell carcinoma. For the study at large: Nephrectomy followed 15 Gy stereotactic body radiation by 4 weeks.

Documented time point: blood 2 weeks post-SBRT. Indicated treatment: 15 Gy SBRT to primary tumor, nephrectomy 4 weeks later. Radiation-treated patients gave blood at baseline, week 2 and week 4. This renal cell carcinoma was of the clear cell type. Regarding the study as a whole: Baseline intratumoral clonotype presence is unknown without pretreatment biopsies.

In the case of this clone: Its antigen is unknown.

Libraries were prepared by immunoSEQ multiplex PCR; TCRdb keeps only in-frame clonotypes and omits some of them. The table shows 70,000 to 90,000 clones, with about 86% occurring only once. V lost 4 bases and J 3 bases, leaving 13 bases between the germline ends. From germline, CDR1 is SGHRS and CDR2 YFSETQ. The CDR3 spans 15 residues. Sequenced here: blood, sampled from a patient whose treatment included radiotherapy and nephrectomy. This TCR came from a woman aged 45-65 years with renal cell carcinoma. J is TRBJ2-2 and V is TRBV5-1; a weak D match, TRBD1 (6 bases). CDR3 loop: CASSLETGYTGELFF. Written as DNA, the CDR3 is TGCGCCAGCAGCCTTGAGACAGGATACACCGGGGAGCTGTTTTTT.